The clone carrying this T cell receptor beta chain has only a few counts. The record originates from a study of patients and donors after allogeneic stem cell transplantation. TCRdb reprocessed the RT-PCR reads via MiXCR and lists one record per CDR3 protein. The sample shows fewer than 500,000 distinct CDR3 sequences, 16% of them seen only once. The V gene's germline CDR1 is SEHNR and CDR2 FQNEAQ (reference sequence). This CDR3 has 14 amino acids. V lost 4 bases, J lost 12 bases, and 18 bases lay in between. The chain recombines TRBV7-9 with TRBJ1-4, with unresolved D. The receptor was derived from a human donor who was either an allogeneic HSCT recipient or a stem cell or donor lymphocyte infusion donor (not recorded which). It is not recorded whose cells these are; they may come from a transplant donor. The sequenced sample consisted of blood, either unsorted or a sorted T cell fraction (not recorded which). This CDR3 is CASSYFGRPLELFF. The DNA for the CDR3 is TGTGCCAGCAGCTACTTCGGACGTCCTCTGGAACTGTTTTTT.